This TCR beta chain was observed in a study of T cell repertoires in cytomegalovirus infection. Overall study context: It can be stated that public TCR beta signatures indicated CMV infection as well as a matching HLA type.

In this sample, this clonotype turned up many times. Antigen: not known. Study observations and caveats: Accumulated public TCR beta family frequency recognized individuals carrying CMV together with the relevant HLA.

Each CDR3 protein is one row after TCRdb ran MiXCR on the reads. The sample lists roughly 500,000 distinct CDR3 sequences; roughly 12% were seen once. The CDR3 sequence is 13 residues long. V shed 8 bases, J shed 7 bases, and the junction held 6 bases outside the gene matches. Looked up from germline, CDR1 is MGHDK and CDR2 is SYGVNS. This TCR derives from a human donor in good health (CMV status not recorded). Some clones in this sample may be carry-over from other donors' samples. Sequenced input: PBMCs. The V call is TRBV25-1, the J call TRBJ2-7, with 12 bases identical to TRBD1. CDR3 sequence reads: CASGTGGGREQYF. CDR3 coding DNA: TGTGCCAGCGGGACAGGGGGCGGGAGAGAGCAGTACTTC.